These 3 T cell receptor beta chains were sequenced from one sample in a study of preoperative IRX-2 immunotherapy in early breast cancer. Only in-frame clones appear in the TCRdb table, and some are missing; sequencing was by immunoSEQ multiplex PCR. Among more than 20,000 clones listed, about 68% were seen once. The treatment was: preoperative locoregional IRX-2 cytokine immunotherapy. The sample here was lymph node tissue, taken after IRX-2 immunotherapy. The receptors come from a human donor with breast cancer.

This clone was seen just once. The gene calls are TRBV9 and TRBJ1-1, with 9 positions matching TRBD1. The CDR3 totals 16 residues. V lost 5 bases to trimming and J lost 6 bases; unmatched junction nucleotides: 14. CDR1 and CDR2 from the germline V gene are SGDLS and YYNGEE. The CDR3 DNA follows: TGTGCCAGCAGGCGGAAACAGGGGGCGCAACGCCCTGAAGCTTTCTTT. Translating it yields CASRRKQGAQRPEAFF.

CDR3 sequence: CASSLPGVGFYTF. The CDR3 coding sequence is TGTGCCAGCAGTTTACCCGGGGTGGGTTTCTACACCTTC. The chain has TRBV28 and TRBJ1-2; no firm D call. This CDR3 contains 13 residues. CDR1 MDHEN and CDR2 SYDVKM come from the germline V gene. The V end was cut by 2 bases, the J end by 10 bases, with 14 bases between.

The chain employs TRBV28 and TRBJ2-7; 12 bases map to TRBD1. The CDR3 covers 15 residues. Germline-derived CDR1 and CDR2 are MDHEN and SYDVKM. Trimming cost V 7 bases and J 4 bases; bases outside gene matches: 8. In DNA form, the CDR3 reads TGTGCCAGCATTCGAAGGGACAGGGGGCCGTACGAGCAGTACTTC. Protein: CASIRRDRGPYEQYF.